The clone carrying this T cell receptor beta chain was recorded a few times. The data were taken from a study of blood T cells in healthy people across ages. CDR1 is MNHEY and CDR2 is SMNVEV in the germline V gene (reference sequence). The V gene lost 2 bases and the J gene lost 2 bases, with 11 bases spanning the gap. The CDR3 extends over 15 amino acids. A J-beta primer mix and a sample-barcoded 5' primer were used in a second PCR of about 7 to 12 cycles. Every cDNA molecule carried a tag from a template-switch adaptor bearing 12 random nucleotides. TCRdb reprocessed the 5' RACE reads via MiXCR and lists one record per CDR3 protein. This sample has about 1.4 million distinct CDR3 sequences, with approximately 59% found just once.

The TCR sequence derives from a young man in good health. V and J are TRBV27 and TRBJ2-3, with D unresolved. Sequenced: blood. In nucleotides, the CDR3 is TGTGCCAGCAGTTTAGGGCCGATAGTCACAGATACGCAGTATTTT. Amino acid sequence: CASSLGPIVTDTQYF.